Listed here are 15 T cell receptor beta chains from one sample, sequenced in a study of T cell repertoires in cytomegalovirus infection. Their recognized antigens are unknown. From the reads, TCRdb called clonotypes with MiXCR, one entry per CDR3 protein. The sample consists of about 89,000 distinct CDR3 sequences, approximately 32% of them appearing once. Sequenced here: CD8+ T cells from cultured PBMCs, sampled from culture after CMV antigen stimulation. These TCRs come from a human donor in good health (CMV status not recorded). Some clones in this sample may be carry-over from other donors' samples.

This clonotype was recorded at least ten times. The genes are TRBV7-2 and TRBJ2-7, with D maybe TRBD1 (7 bases). The V and J ends lost 5 bases and 1 base respectively, with 18 bases between them. Germline lookup yields CDR1 SGHTA and CDR2 FQGNSA. The CDR3 extends over 16 amino acids. In nucleotides, the CDR3 is TGTGCCAGCAGCACCCCGGAACAGGGGAGGTCCTACGAGCAGTACTTC. Translated, it gives CASSTPEQGRSYEQYF.

The chain links TRBV15 to TRBJ2-7, with a weak D call TRBD2 (7 bases). This CDR3 is built from 17 residues. V dropped 0 bases and J dropped 0 bases, with 15 bases sitting between them. Germline CDR1 LNHNV, CDR2 YYDKDF (reference sequence). The CDR3 reads CATSRDWEGGSSYEQYF. CDR3 nucleotide sequence: TGTGCCACCAGCAGAGATTGGGAGGGGGGGAGCTCCTACGAGCAGTACTTC.

The chain combines TRBV28 with TRBJ1-6; the D gene is possibly TRBD1 (5 bases). In germline, CDR1 is MDHEN, CDR2 SYDVKM. CDR3 size: 15 residues. V lost 6 bases to trimming and J lost 9 bases, with 18 bases between them. For the CDR3, the DNA is TGTGCCAGCAGCTCACGCAGGGAAATCTCTTCACCCCTCCACTTT. Translating it yields CASSSRREISSPLHF.

The rearrangement joins TRBV7-9 to TRBJ1-5; 11 nucleotides agree with TRBD1. The CDR3 covers 15 residues. Germline CDR1 and CDR2: SEHNR and FQNEAQ (reference sequence). V gave up 6 bases and J gave up 5 bases; unmatched junction bases: 6. CDR3 nucleotides: TGTGCCAGCAGACCGCCGGGACAGGGGGATCAGCCCCAGCATTTT. Translation: CASRPPGQGDQPQHF.

This clonotype was found a few times. V usage is TRBV19 and J usage is TRBJ2-2; the match to TRBD1 covers 7 bases. The CDR3 is 15 residues long. V gave up 9 bases and J gave up 4 bases; unmatched junction bases: 11. The V gene's germline CDR1 is LNHDA and CDR2 SQIVND (reference sequence). The CDR3 DNA sequence: TGTGCCAGCCGCAACAGGGGTCTTAGCACCGGGGAGCTGTTTTTT. Translation gives CASRNRGLSTGELFF.

To note about this clonotype: At one boundary the junction diverges from the germline segment, which might be a read error. V and J are TRBV20-1 and TRBJ1-2; the D gene is possibly TRBD1 (5 bases). The CDR3 spans 14 residues. CDR1 and CDR2 from the germline V gene are DFQATT and SNEGSKA (reference sequence). For the CDR3, the DNA is TGCGGTGCTAGCCCGCAGACAGCTAACTATGGCTACACCTTC. Translation gives CGASPQTANYGYTF.

The J gene is TRBJ1-2, the V gene TRBV7-9; D uncertain. The CDR3 is 12 amino acids. V lost 6 bases, J lost 3 bases, and 8 bases lay in between. In germline, CDR1 is SEHNR, CDR2 FQNEAQ (reference sequence). The CDR3 DNA follows: TGTGCCAGCAGGCCTCTCGACTATGGCTACACCTTC. Its protein is CASRPLDYGYTF.

The rearrangement links TRBV7-8 to TRBJ2-7; a weak D match, TRBD1 (6 bases). This CDR3 comprises 15 residues. Germline assignment: CDR1 SGHVS and CDR2 FQNEAQ. V lost 2 bases and J lost 1, with 12 bases in between. The CDR3 is CASSLYQGSSYEQYF. In nucleotides, the CDR3 is TGTGCCAGCAGCTTATACCAGGGGTCATCCTACGAGCAGTACTTC.

In its sample, this clonotype was seen many times. The rearrangement joins TRBV9 to TRBJ2-5, with 7 bases matching TRBD2. V trimming: 0 bases; J trimming: 3 bases; junction bases outside the gene matches: 2. Per the germline V gene, CDR1 is SGDLS and CDR2 is YYNGEE. This CDR3 region has 14 residues. In nucleotides, the CDR3 is TGTGCCAGCAGCGTAGTGGGAGGGAAAGAGACCCAGTACTTC. Translation: CASSVVGGKETQYF.

Only a few counts were recorded for this clonotype. This chain uses TRBV5-6 with TRBJ2-1; D may correspond to TRBD1 or TRBD2 (5 bases each). V lost 1 base to trimming and J lost 8 bases, with 10 bases between them. Germline values: CDR1 SGHDT, CDR2 YYEEEE. The CDR3 is made up of 13 amino acids. The CDR3: CASSLRVGDEQFF. In DNA, the CDR3 is TGTGCCAGCAGCTTGAGGGTGGGGGATGAGCAGTTCTTC.

V and J are TRBV5-1 and TRBJ2-1, with TRBD2 matching over 14 bases. This CDR3 spans 17 amino acids. The trim removed 4 bases at V and 5 bases at J, leaving 8 bases unmatched. In germline, CDR1 is SGHRS, CDR2 YFSETQ. CDR3 amino acids: CASSTTSGGAGDNEQFF. CDR3 nucleotides: TGCGCCAGCAGCACGACTAGCGGGGGGGCCGGAGACAATGAGCAGTTCTTC.

The rearrangement uses TRBV7-8 and TRBJ2-7; 9 bases are shared with TRBD2. The germline V gene has CDR1 SGHVS and CDR2 FQNEAQ. This CDR3 comprises 16 residues. After removal of 4 bases from V and 3 bases from J, the junction contained 10 bases not matched to a gene. CDR3 region: CASSSRVLAGLYEQYF. In nucleotides, the CDR3 is TGTGCCAGCAGCTCAAGGGTGCTAGCGGGGCTCTACGAGCAGTACTTC.

Ten or more counts support this clonotype. The chain joins TRBV7-3 to TRBJ2-1; D might be TRBD2 (7 bases). CDR1 is SGHTA and CDR2 is FQGTGA in the germline V gene. The CDR3 contains 16 residues. Deletions cut 5 bases from V and 3 bases from J, with 17 bases between. CDR3 sequence (DNA): TGTGCCAGCAGCCCCGGGGCGGGGGCCAACTACAATGAGCAGTTCTTC. As protein: CASSPGAGANYNEQFF.

This clonotype was seen a handful of times. V is TRBV5-4 and J is TRBJ2-6; D may be TRBD2 (5 bases). The CDR3 contains 15 residues. Per germline, CDR1 SGHNT and CDR2 YYREEE (reference sequence). The V end lost 4 bases, the J end lost 0 bases, and 8 bases lay between the germline ends. CDR3 nucleotide sequence: TGTGCCAGCAGCCGAGGGTTCTCTGGGGCCAACGTCCTGACTTTC. It encodes CASSRGFSGANVLTF. Together with reference TRBV5-4 and TRBJ2-6, the CDR3 gives the full variable domain: ETGVTQSPTHLIKTRGQQVTLRCSSQSGHNTVSWYQQALGQGPQFIFQYYREEENGRGNFPPRFSGLQFPNYSSELNVNALELDDSALYLCASSRGFSGANVLTFGAGSRLTVL.

This clonotype was counted between two and nine times. The chain recombines TRBV2 with TRBJ2-7; 7 nucleotides align to TRBD1. This CDR3 comprises 12 residues. Germline V lookup: CDR1 SNHLY, CDR2 FYNNEI. The ends lost 10 bases at V and 7 bases at J; junction bases unmatched: 10. This CDR3 reads CATRQGSEEQYF. The DNA for the CDR3 is TGTGCCACCCGACAGGGATCGGAAGAGCAGTACTTC.